A selection of T cell receptor beta chains follows, all from one sample in a study of CD8 T cells in Susac syndrome. Using its own MiXCR run on the immunoSEQ multiplex PCR reads, TCRdb lists one record per CDR3 protein. The profile shows around 280,000 distinct CDR3 sequences, more than 75% of them singletons. Material: CD8+ T cells from PBMCs. The receptors were sampled from a human donor with multiple sclerosis. Both conserved end residues are part of each CDR3. The D gene is left open where the match is weak. For some rows the clone size is stated as once, few or many, or as a class when expanded; others skip it.

>.|TRBV27|few|TRBJ1-5
TGTGCCAGCAGCCCTAATAGCAATCAGCCCCAGCATTTT
CASSPNSNQPQHF
>.|TRBV29-1|.|TRBJ2-5
TGCAGCGTTGAAGTATGGACAGATTTGTACCAAGAGACCCAGTACTTC
CSVEVWTDLYQETQYF
>.|TRBV7-3|.|TRBJ2-2
TGTGCCAGCAGCACACCAAAGGGGACAAACACCGGGGAGCTGTTTTTT
CASSTPKGTNTGELFF
>.|TRBV28|.|TRBJ2-5
TGTGCCAGCAGTTCATGGAGAGAGACCCAGTACTTC
CASSSWRETQYF
>.|TRBV6-5|.|TRBJ1-2
TGTGCCAGCAGTTACTCCCCATTAGGGCCCCCCTCGAAGTATGGCTACACCTTC
CASSYSPLGPPSKYGYTF
>.|TRBV9|.|TRBJ2-7
TGTGCCAGCAGCCTTAACAGGGACGGTTACGAGCAGTACTTC
CASSLNRDGYEQYF
>.|TRBV7-9|.|TRBJ2-7
TGTGCCACCTCGTCTTGGGCTGTCGAGCAGTACTTC
CATSSWAVEQYF
>.|TRBV25-1|.|TRBJ1-5
TGTGCCAGCAGTGAGTCTGCCACAGGGACGAGCAATCAGCCCCAGCATTTT
CASSESATGTSNQPQHF
>TRBD1|TRBV3-1|.|TRBJ2-3
TGTGCCAGCAGCCAAGATCGTGACAGGGGGAAAGCAGATACGCAGTATTTT
CASSQDRDRGKADTQYF
>.|TRBV2|.|TRBJ1-5
TGTGCCAGCAGTAAGGACAGCAATCAGCCCCAGCATTTT
CASSKDSNQPQHF
>.|TRBV27|.|TRBJ1-2
TGTGCCAGCAGAACTAACCCCAGGGTAGGGGACTATGGCTACACCTTC
CASRTNPRVGDYGYTF
>.|TRBV10-1|.|TRBJ2-1
TGCGCCAGCAGTGATGGGGGGCCCGACCATGAGCAGTTCTTC
CASSDGGPDHEQFF
>TRBD2|TRBV7-8|.|TRBJ2-7
TGTGCCAGCAGCTTAGAAACCCCGGGACTAGGCAGCCTTAGCGGGTACTTC
CASSLETPGLGSLSGYF
>TRBD2|TRBV7-9|.|TRBJ2-1
TGTGCCAGCAGGGGGCTCGGTGGAGCGGGAGCTGAGAATGAGCAGTTCTTC
CASRGLGGAGAENEQFF
>TRBD2|TRBV5-6|.|TRBJ2-2
TGTGCCAGCAGCTCGACTAGCGGAGAGAACACCGGGGAGCTGTTTTTT
CASSSTSGENTGELFF
>.|TRBV5-1|.|TRBJ2-1
TGCGCCAGCTGCGACAATGGATACAATGAGCAGTTCTTC
CASCDNGYNEQFF
>.|TRBV4-2|.|TRBJ1-1
TGTGCCAGCAGCCAAGTCCCGACATCACTCACTGAAGCTTTCTTT
CASSQVPTSLTEAFF
>.|TRBV2|.|TRBJ2-3
TGTGCCAGCAGTGCCCCCCGGTCAGGCGGAGTCACAGATACGCAGTATTTT
CASSAPRSGGVTDTQYF
>.|TRBV12-3/TRBV12-4|.|TRBJ1-2
TGTGCCAGCAGCCTCACCGGTGGACGGAACTATGGCTACACCTTC
CASSLTGGRNYGYTF
>.|TRBV20-1|few|TRBJ2-7
TGCAGTGCTAGAGAAGTGCCAGGGGCCTACGAGCAGTACTTC
CSAREVPGAYEQYF
>TRBD2|TRBV28|few|TRBJ2-7
TGTGCCAGCAGTAAGAAGCGGGAGATTGGGGAGCAGTACTTC
CASSKKREIGEQYF
>.|TRBV7-6|.|TRBJ1-4
TGTGCCAGCAGCCCTTTCTCGACTAATGAAAAACTGTTTTTT
CASSPFSTNEKLFF
>TRBD1|TRBV27|.|TRBJ2-2
TGTGCCAGCAGTTTGGGGACAGGCTACACCACCGGGGAGCTGTTTTTT
CASSLGTGYTTGELFF
>.|TRBV15|.|TRBJ2-4
TGTGCCACCAGCAGACCCTTTAATGTGGACAAAAACATTCAGTACTTC
CATSRPFNVDKNIQYF
>TRBD1|TRBV12-3/TRBV12-4|.|TRBJ2-7
TGTGCCAGCAGTATCGGGACAGGGGTTTCCTACGAGCAGTACTTC
CASSIGTGVSYEQYF
>.|TRBV19|.|TRBJ1-3
TGTGCCAGTAGTATCGATTCGGAGGGCGCCATCTCTGGAAACACCATATATTTT
CASSIDSEGAISGNTIYF
>TRBD2|TRBV4-1|.|TRBJ2-7
TGCGCCAGCAGCCAAGATAGGTATAAGCGGGAGTTCGTTTACGAGCAGTACTTC
CASSQDRYKREFVYEQYF
>TRBD2|TRBV9|.|TRBJ2-1
TGTGCCAGCAGCACCAGGACTAGCGGGAGGGGGGTCAATGAGCAGTTCTTC
CASSTRTSGRGVNEQFF